This T cell receptor beta chain is from a study of blood T cells in healthy people across ages (dated by TCRdb to about 2015). General notes on the study: Template switching captured roughly one uniquely barcoded TCR beta cDNA molecule per two T cells in model experiments. Using the same blood draw, the study looked at two additional independent replicas of 1 million unique cDNA reads for two donors, one aged 18 to 30 and the other aged 80 or older. The donors were split into four age groups: young (average around 15 years), middle-aged (39), aged (roughly 68) and long-lived (over 75). To track age-related changes in TCR beta repertoire diversity, the study relied on deep sequencing normalized with unique cDNA molecular identifiers.

This clonotype turned up a few times. Its antigen is still unknown. No much larger clonotype is one base removed from it; base qualities were not supplied. The roughly 42 donors, aged about 6 to 95 years, were systemically healthy Caucasian individuals from Russia. Approximately 9 milliliters of peripheral blood were collected from each donor into EDTA-treated Vacutainer tubes. Ficoll-Paque density-gradient centrifugation was used to isolate PBMCs, with at least 7 million per sample. Trizol reagent was used to extract total RNA from PBMCs, with at least 5.5 micrograms per sample. For every donor, flow cytometry on a PBMC aliquot measured the percentage of naive CD45RAhigh/CD27high T cells. General conclusions and limits of the study: Total diversity estimates from one million sequenced T cells were considered lower bounds and underestimates. Conclusive comparison of naive and antigen-experienced compartments was prevented by the profiling of bulk unsorted PBMCs. Observed TCR beta diversity correlated strongly with the percentage of naive T cells measured by flow cytometry. Observed TCR beta diversity per million T cells fell roughly linearly with age, and a significant reduction was already apparent by age around 40. Because donor CMV infection status was unknown, age-related changes in expanded clonotypes were potentially confounded. Compared with the aged group, more naive CD4+ T cells, fewer expanded clones and increased TCR diversity were shown by the long-lived group, suggesting age selection.

Taken from the germline V gene (reference sequence), the CDR1 and CDR2 loops are MNHEY and SMNVEV. The CDR3 starts with the cysteine, ends with the phenylalanine, and has 13 residues. Only the CDR3 DNA stays, 39 bases, in frame from base 1. Library preparation was by 5' RACE. Reads for this sample came from an Illumina HiSeq 2500. A second PCR of roughly 7 to 11 cycles was performed with a sample-barcoded 5' primer and a J-beta primer mix. Each TCR beta cDNA molecule received a unique molecular identifier from a template-switch 5' adaptor carrying 12 random nucleotides. Each sample yielded at least 2.5 million CDR3-containing paired-end reads. First-strand cDNA synthesis was performed from all RNA using the Mint cDNA synthesis kit, with priming by a TRBC-specific oligonucleotide. Following uracil-DNA glycosylase treatment, a first 18-cycle PCR with universal primers M1SS and BC2_uni_R was performed on all cDNA. The paper's data handling went like this. Normalization of each sample was performed by random selection of 1 million high-quality reads, each carrying a distinct molecular identifier. Reads sharing molecular identifiers were discarded rather than binned into consensus sequences. CDR3 identification, clonotype clustering and error correction used MiTCR with a Q25 quality threshold and the strictest error-elimination algorithm. A nonparametric unseen species model using Euler transformation provided a lower-bound estimate of total TCR beta diversity. The raw public reads went through TCRdb reprocessing: fastp at Q25, MiXCR clone calling, in-frame beta chains kept. Rows are combined by CDR3 protein, so each entry shows the most common genes and DNA. TCRdb assigned the V and J calls; the authors' analysis was not used. The sample table lists approximately 490,000 distinct CDR3 sequences, more than 20% of them with a count of one. The ten biggest clones cover under 9% of the sample.

These sequences were also reported in another study, on T cells of mothers and their children. That second report states: Donors were nine systemically healthy Caucasian individuals: three mothers and their six children. cDNA synthesis used all of the extracted RNA, with about 1.5 ug of RNA in each 15 ul reaction. Sample barcodes and 2-4 random nucleotides were added via the M1S primer in the second PCR. Over 8 million TCR beta CDR3 reads came from each mother, compared with some 3.1 million reads from each child. TCR recombination output is similarly shaped by thymic selection in related and unrelated pairs, with a minor effect exerted by inherited differences. Normalized repertoire overlap was always slightly but never significantly higher in related than unrelated mother-child pairs. Persistent microchimeric T cell clones were not detected, at a sensitivity of 85 to 100 clones per million clonotypes. In the study, deep NGS was used to compare the TCR beta repertoires of mothers and children, and features distinguishing related mother-child pairs from unrelated individuals were sought. The mean age was 40 +/- 4 years for the mothers and approximately 11 +/- 4 years for the children. After adapter ligation was performed with NEBNext reagents, the libraries were sequenced on an Illumina HiSeq 2000 with 100+100 nt paired-end reads. To prevent cross-contamination, the mother and child libraries were prepared one month apart and sequenced in separate runs. Each donor had between about 450,000 and 2,200,000 distinct TCR beta clonotypes identified. Naive TCR beta clonotypes were estimated from low-frequency clonotypes matched to each donor's FACS-determined naive share, without sorting.

The receptor comes from a boy aged 5-17 years in good health. The sequence links TRBV27 to TRBJ2-7, with TRBD2 as a weak D call on 6 bases. The J call may be incorrect, as the DNA end agrees better with TRBJ2-1. Sample: blood. The CDR3 sequence is CASSFAGSNEQFF. The sequenced DNA is TGTGCCAGCAGTTTTGCGGGGAGCAATGAGCAGTTCTTC.